The rows below give T cell receptor beta chains drawn from one sample of a study of OX40 agonist ivuxolimab in advanced cancers. Data came from immunoSEQ multiplex PCR; TCRdb stores just in-frame clones and leaves some out. This table holds fewer than 100,000 clones, approximately 84% found once. The specimen comprised CD4+ or CD8+ T cells sorted from blood, sampled in a trial of the OX40 agonist ivuxolimab. Receptors originate from an adult with an advanced solid tumor such as melanoma, head and neck, liver or kidney cancer. CDR3s include the opening cysteine and the closing phenylalanine or tryptophan. A D gene is named only where the DNA matches it firmly. Clone size appears in some rows only: once, few, many, or a class for an expanded clone.

d_call: NA; clone_size: NA; cdr3_length: 15; j_call: TRBJ1-4; v_call: TRBV18; cdr3_aa: CASSQMGGSNEKLFF; cdr3_nt: TGTGCCAGCTCACAAATGGGAGGTAGCAATGAAAAACTGTTTTTT
d_call: NA; clone_size: NA; cdr3_length: 13; j_call: TRBJ1-2; v_call: TRBV29-1; cdr3_aa: CSVGVGSNYGYTF; cdr3_nt: TGCAGCGTTGGTGTGGGCAGTAACTATGGCTACACCTTC
d_call: NA; clone_size: NA; cdr3_length: 17; j_call: TRBJ2-2; v_call: TRBV5-1; cdr3_aa: CASSLVVQGPNTGELFF; cdr3_nt: TGCGCCAGCAGCTTGGTGGTGCAGGGGCCGAACACCGGGGAGCTGTTTTTT
d_call: NA; clone_size: NA; cdr3_length: 12; j_call: TRBJ2-2; v_call: TRBV11-3; cdr3_aa: CASSLVTGELFF; cdr3_nt: TGTGCCAGCAGCTTAGTAACCGGGGAGCTGTTTTTT
d_call: NA; clone_size: once; cdr3_length: 14; j_call: TRBJ1-2; v_call: TRBV29-1; cdr3_aa: CSVASREEWYGYTF; cdr3_nt: TGCAGCGTTGCCTCGAGGGAGGAGTGGTATGGCTACACCTTC
d_call: NA; clone_size: NA; cdr3_length: 12; j_call: TRBJ1-4; v_call: TRBV18; cdr3_aa: CASSPTDEKLFF; cdr3_nt: TGTGCCAGCTCACCGACGGATGAAAAACTGTTTTTT
d_call: NA; clone_size: few; cdr3_length: 14; j_call: TRBJ1-1; v_call: TRBV4-1; cdr3_aa: CASSQVTMNTEAFF; cdr3_nt: TGCGCCAGCAGCCAAGTAACCATGAACACTGAAGCTTTCTTT
d_call: NA; clone_size: NA; cdr3_length: 14; j_call: TRBJ1-2; v_call: TRBV7-2; cdr3_aa: CASSLVGSNYGYTF; cdr3_nt: TGTGCCAGCAGCTTAGTTGGCTCTAACTATGGCTACACCTTC
d_call: NA; clone_size: NA; cdr3_length: 17; j_call: TRBJ2-3; v_call: TRBV11-2; cdr3_aa: CASSFHLSVGGTDTQYF; cdr3_nt: TGTGCCAGCAGCTTCCACCTGTCGGTGGGGGGCACAGATACGCAGTATTTT
d_call: TRBD2; clone_size: NA; cdr3_length: 13; j_call: TRBJ2-7; v_call: TRBV28; cdr3_aa: CASRLAGTNEQYF; cdr3_nt: TGTGCCAGCAGACTAGCGGGGACCAACGAGCAGTACTTC
d_call: TRBD1; clone_size: NA; cdr3_length: 12; j_call: TRBJ2-5; v_call: TRBV7-8; cdr3_aa: CASEQGQETQYF; cdr3_nt: TGTGCCAGTGAACAGGGGCAAGAGACCCAGTACTTC
d_call: NA; clone_size: NA; cdr3_length: 14; j_call: TRBJ1-4; v_call: TRBV7-9; cdr3_aa: CASSLVRSGAKLFF; cdr3_nt: TGTGCCAGCAGCTTAGTAAGGAGTGGCGCAAAACTGTTTTTT
d_call: NA; clone_size: NA; cdr3_length: 15; j_call: TRBJ1-4; v_call: TRBV6-5; cdr3_aa: CASSTLGGLSEELFF; cdr3_nt: TGTGCCAGCAGTACCCTAGGGGGGCTTAGTGAAGAACTGTTTTTT
d_call: TRBD1; clone_size: NA; cdr3_length: 13; j_call: TRBJ2-1; v_call: TRBV6-6; cdr3_aa: CASSLGQANEQFF; cdr3_nt: TGTGCCAGCAGCCTGGGACAGGCAAATGAGCAGTTCTTC
d_call: NA; clone_size: medium-sized; cdr3_length: 14; j_call: TRBJ2-7; v_call: TRBV6-1; cdr3_aa: CASNLSGGSYEQYF; cdr3_nt: TGTGCCAGCAATCTATCGGGCGGTTCCTACGAGCAGTACTTC
d_call: NA; clone_size: NA; cdr3_length: 17; j_call: TRBJ2-5; v_call: TRBV4-1; cdr3_aa: CASSPVIRQWSQETQYF; cdr3_nt: TGCGCCAGCAGCCCTGTAATCAGACAGTGGTCACAAGAGACCCAGTACTTC
d_call: NA; clone_size: NA; cdr3_length: 14; j_call: TRBJ2-1; v_call: TRBV5-1; cdr3_aa: CASSSSVGYNEQFF; cdr3_nt: TGCGCCAGCAGCTCCTCCGTAGGCTACAATGAGCAGTTCTTC
d_call: NA; clone_size: NA; cdr3_length: 14; j_call: TRBJ1-2; v_call: TRBV9; cdr3_aa: CASSGRQPNYGYTF; cdr3_nt: TGTGCCAGCAGCGGTAGACAGCCGAACTATGGCTACACCTTC